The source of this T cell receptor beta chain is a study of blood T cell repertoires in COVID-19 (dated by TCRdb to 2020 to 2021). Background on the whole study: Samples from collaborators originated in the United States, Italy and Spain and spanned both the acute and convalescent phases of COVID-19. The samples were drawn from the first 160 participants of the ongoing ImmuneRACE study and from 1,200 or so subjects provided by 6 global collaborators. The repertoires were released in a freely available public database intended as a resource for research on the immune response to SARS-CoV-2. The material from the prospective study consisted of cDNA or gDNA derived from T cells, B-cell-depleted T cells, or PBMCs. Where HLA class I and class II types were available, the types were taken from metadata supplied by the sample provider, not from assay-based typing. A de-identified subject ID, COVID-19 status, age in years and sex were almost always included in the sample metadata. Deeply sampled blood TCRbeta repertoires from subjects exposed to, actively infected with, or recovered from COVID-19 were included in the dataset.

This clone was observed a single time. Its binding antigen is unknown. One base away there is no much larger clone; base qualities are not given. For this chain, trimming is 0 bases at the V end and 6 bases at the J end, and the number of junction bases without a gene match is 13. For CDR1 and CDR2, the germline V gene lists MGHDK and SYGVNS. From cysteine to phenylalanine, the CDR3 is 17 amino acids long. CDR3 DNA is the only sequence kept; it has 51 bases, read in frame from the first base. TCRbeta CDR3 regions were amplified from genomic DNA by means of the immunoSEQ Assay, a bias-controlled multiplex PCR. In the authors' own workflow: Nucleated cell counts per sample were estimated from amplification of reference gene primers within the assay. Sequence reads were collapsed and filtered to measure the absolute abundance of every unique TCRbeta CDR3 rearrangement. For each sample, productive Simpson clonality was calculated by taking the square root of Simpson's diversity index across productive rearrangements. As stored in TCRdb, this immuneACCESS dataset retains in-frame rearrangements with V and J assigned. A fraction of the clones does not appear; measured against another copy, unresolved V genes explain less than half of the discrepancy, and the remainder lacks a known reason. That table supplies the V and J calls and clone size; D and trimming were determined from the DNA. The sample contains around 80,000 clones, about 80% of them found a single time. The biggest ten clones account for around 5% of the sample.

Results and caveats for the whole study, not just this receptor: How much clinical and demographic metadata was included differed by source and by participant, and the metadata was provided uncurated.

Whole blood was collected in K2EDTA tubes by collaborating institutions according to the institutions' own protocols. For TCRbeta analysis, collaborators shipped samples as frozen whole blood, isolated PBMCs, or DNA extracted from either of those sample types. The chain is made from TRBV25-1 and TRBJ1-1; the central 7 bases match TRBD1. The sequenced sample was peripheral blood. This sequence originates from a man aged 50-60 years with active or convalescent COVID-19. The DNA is TGTGCCAGCAGTGAATATGCCCCGGGACAGAGAGGGGCTGAAGCTTTCTTT. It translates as CASSEYAPGQRGAEAFF.